This TCR beta chain derives from a study of lymphopenia after photon versus proton radiotherapy. Points from the study as a whole: Relative stability marked proton patients; photon patients lost diversity and naive cells. In patients who died, overall survival fell as post-nadir TCR diversity dropped more. Authors raise, but do not show, better survival with proton therapy. After lymphocyte nadir, photon-treated repertoires showed oligoclonal expansion, especially CD8+ Temra.

Comment on this clone: Its target is unknown.

The CDR3 spans 15 residues. CDR1 and CDR2 (germline): LNHNV, YYDKDF (reference sequence). J gave up 2 bases and V 2 bases, and 4 bases lay outside the gene matches. Method: immunoSEQ multiplex PCR; TCRdb's copy keeps in-frame clones and lacks some. The table lists around 150,000 clones, about 85% of them singletons. The sequence came from a man aged 50 to 59 with gastric cancer. V is TRBV15 and J is TRBJ2-3, with 7 bases identical to TRBD1. This sample comprised peripheral blood, obtained from a patient treated with photon-based radiotherapy. The CDR3 sequence is CATSRFGTDTDTQYF. The DNA of the CDR3 is TGTGCCACCAGCAGATTTGGGACAGACACAGATACGCAGTATTTT.